One TCR beta chain is described in this entry. Antigen: not known. After constant-region reverse-primer amplification, full-length variable regions underwent semi-nested PCR with Nested Universal Primer A. Each CDR3 protein gets one entry after TCRdb re-called the 5' RACE reads with MiXCR. This table holds tens of thousands of distinct CDR3 sequences, roughly a quarter found once. Naive CD4+ cells had CD25+ Tregs removed. The V gene end was trimmed by 7 bases and the J gene end by 5 bases; junction bases not matched to a gene: 7. This CDR3 comprises 14 residues. General study findings and limits: The TCR gene usage of tumor memory CD4+ T cells clustered together with blood and lymph node memory CD4+ cells and with lymph node naive CD4+ cells.

The chain recombines TRBV12-3 or TRBV12-4 with TRBJ1-4; TRBD1 agrees at 7 bases. The clonotype originates from a female donor with breast cancer. The specimen was tumor-infiltrating naive CD4+ T cells sorted from the breast tumor. Subset described: naive CD4+ T cells, CD4+CD45RA+CD25-. The CDR3 DNA reads as TGTGCCAGCACCCGACAGGGTCGAAATGAAAAACTGTTTTTT. Encoded protein: CASTRQGRNEKLFF.